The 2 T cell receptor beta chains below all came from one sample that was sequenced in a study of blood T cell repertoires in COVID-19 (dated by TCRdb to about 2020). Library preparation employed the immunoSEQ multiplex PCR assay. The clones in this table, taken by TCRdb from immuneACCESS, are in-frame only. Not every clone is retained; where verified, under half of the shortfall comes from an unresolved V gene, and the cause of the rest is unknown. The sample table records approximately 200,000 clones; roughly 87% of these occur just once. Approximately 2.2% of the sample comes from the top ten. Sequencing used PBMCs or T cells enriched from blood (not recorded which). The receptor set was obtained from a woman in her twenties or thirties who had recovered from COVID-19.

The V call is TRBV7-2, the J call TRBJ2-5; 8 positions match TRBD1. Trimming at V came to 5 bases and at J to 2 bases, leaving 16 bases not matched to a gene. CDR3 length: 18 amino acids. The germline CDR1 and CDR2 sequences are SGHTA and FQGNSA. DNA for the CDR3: TGTGCCAGCAGCCGTCGTCCCGGGACAGGAAGTCTTCAAGAGACCCAGTACTTC. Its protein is CASSRRPGTGSLQETQYF.

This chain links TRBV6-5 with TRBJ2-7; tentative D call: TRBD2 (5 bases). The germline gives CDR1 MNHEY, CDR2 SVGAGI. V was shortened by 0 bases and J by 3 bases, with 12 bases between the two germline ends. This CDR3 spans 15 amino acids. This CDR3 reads CASSYSVQEDYEQYF. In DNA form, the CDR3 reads TGTGCCAGCAGTTACTCCGTCCAGGAGGACTACGAGCAGTACTTC.